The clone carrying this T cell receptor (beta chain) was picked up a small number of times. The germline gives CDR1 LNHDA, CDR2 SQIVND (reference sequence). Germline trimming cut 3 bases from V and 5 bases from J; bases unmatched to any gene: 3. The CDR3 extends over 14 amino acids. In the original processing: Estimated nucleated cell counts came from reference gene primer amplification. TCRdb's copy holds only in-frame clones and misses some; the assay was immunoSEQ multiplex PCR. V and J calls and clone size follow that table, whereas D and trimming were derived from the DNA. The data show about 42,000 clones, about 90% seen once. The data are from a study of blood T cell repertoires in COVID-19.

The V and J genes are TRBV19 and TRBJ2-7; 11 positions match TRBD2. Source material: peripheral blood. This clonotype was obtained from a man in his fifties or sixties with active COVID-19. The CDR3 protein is CASSISTSGDEQYF. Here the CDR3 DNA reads TGTGCCAGTAGTATCTCGACTAGCGGGGACGAGCAGTACTTC.